This TCR beta chain was sequenced for a study of blood T cells in healthy people across ages. Donors each provided 8 to 10 milliliters of peripheral blood. Sample-barcoded 5' priming and a J-beta primer mix drove a second PCR of about 7 to 11 cycles. A tag from a template-switch adaptor with 12 random nucleotides marked each cDNA molecule. TCRdb fed the 5' RACE reads into MiXCR, producing one record per CDR3 protein. The sample holds around 580,000 distinct CDR3 sequences, roughly 48% seen once. This receptor was identified in a man older than 75 in good health. The sequencing sample was made of blood.

The CDR3 coding sequence is TGTGCCAGCCTGTCGGGACAGGGGCGAGGGTCCGAGCAGTACTTC. Its protein is CASLSGQGRGSEQYF. The chain links TRBV2 to TRBJ2-7; 10 positions agree with TRBD1. This CDR3 is built from 15 residues. Per the germline V gene, CDR1 is SNHLY and CDR2 is FYNNEI. Unmatched junction bases numbered 13, after V lost 8 bases and J lost 6 bases. Complete variable domain (other parts from reference TRBV2 and TRBJ2-7): EPEVTQTPSHQVTQMGQEVILRCVPISNHLYFYWYRQILGQKVEFLVSFYNNEISEKSEIFDDQFSVERPDGSNFTLKIRSTKLEDSAMYFCASLSGQGRGSEQYFGPGTRLTVT.